This is a list of T cell receptor beta chains from one sample in a study of sequential checkpoint blockade in melanoma. Sequenced by immunoSEQ multiplex PCR; TCRdb stores in-frame clones only, minus some. The sample lists 7,000 to 9,000 clones, about 20% occurring once. The sequenced sample was tumor tissue (inferred from file names), obtained from a patient given nivolumab and ipilimumab in sequence. The origin of the receptors is a human donor with melanoma. Both conserved end residues are part of each CDR3. A D gene is named only where the DNA matches it firmly. Size is omitted from some rows. Given values are once, few, many or a class for expanded clones.

clone_size j_call v_call d_call cdr3_length cdr3_aa cdr3_nt
medium-sized TRBJ2-2 TRBV6-8 - 15 CAIRGGTLNTGELFF TGTGCCATCAGGGGAGGGACCCTGAACACCGGGGAGCTGTTTTTT
medium-sized TRBJ1-1 TRBV11-3 - 15 CASSQVVGMNTEAFF TGTGCCAGCAGCCAAGTGGTAGGGATGAACACTGAAGCTTTCTTT
- TRBJ1-5 TRBV30 TRBD1 16 CAWSADRGLAVQPQHF TGTGCCTGGAGTGCGGACAGGGGGTTGGCGGTTCAGCCCCAGCATTTT
many TRBJ2-4 TRBV2 TRBD2 15 CASSESGGGENIQYF TGTGCCAGCAGTGAATCGGGCGGGGGGGAAAACATTCAGTACTTC
- TRBJ2-7 TRBV19 - 14 CASSLGGPSYEQYF TGTGCCAGTAGTCTCGGGGGCCCCTCCTACGAGCAGTACTTC
few TRBJ1-5 TRBV5-1 - 14 CASSPDGSNQPQHF TGCGCCAGCAGTCCGGACGGATCCAATCAGCCCCAGCATTTT
- TRBJ1-5 TRBV18 - 14 CASSQGNSDQPQHF TGTGCCAGCTCACAGGGGAATTCTGATCAGCCCCAGCATTTT
- TRBJ2-1 TRBV12-1 - 13 CATHRGIQNEQFF TGTGCCACCCACAGGGGGATTCAAAATGAGCAGTTCTTC
medium-sized TRBJ1-1 TRBV11-3 - 15 CASSLDDRYNTEAFF TGTGCCAGCAGCTTAGACGACAGATATAACACTGAAGCTTTCTTT
- TRBJ2-7 TRBV9 TRBD1 12 CASSATGPTRYF TGTGCCAGCAGTGCGACAGGGCCGACGAGGTACTTC
- TRBJ2-7 TRBV29-1 - 13 CSVKPGAAYEQYF TGCAGCGTAAAACCGGGAGCCGCGTACGAGCAGTACTTC
many TRBJ2-7 TRBV6-8 - 13 CASSYLGRDEQYF TGTGCCAGCAGTTACCTCGGCCGGGACGAGCAGTACTTC
- TRBJ2-2 TRBV9 - 12 CASSAGTGELFF TGTGCCAGCAGCGCGGGGACCGGGGAGCTGTTTTTT
many TRBJ1-4 TRBV11-3 - 17 CASSSKMTGTTNEKLFF TGTGCCAGCAGCTCAAAGATGACAGGAACAACTAATGAAAAACTGTTTTTT
many TRBJ2-5 TRBV6-8 TRBD2 16 CASSPRTSGGPGTQYF TGTGCCAGCAGTCCGAGGACTAGCGGGGGACCGGGGACCCAGTACTTC
few TRBJ2-7 TRBV2 TRBD1 15 CASSEIQGAGGEQYF TGTGCCAGCAGTGAAATTCAGGGGGCTGGGGGCGAGCAGTACTTC
few TRBJ2-1 TRBV9 TRBD2 15 CASSKRLALHNEQFF TGTGCCAGCAGTAAAAGACTAGCGCTTCACAATGAGCAGTTCTTC
medium-sized TRBJ1-5 TRBV7-2 - 13 CASSLVRNQPQHF TGTGCCAGCAGCTTAGTTCGCAATCAGCCCCAGCATTTT
- TRBJ2-7 TRBV19 TRBD1 15 CASSIGDRNTYEQYF TGTGCCAGTAGTATTGGGGACAGAAACACCTACGAGCAGTACTTC
few TRBJ2-5 TRBV6-1 TRBD1 17 CASSEGWGTGLQETQYF TGTGCCAGCAGTGAAGGGTGGGGGACAGGGCTCCAAGAGACCCAGTACTTC
few TRBJ2-7 TRBV4-1 - 17 CASSQEGLLRSSYEQYF TGCGCCAGCAGCCAAGAGGGACTGTTGCGGAGCTCCTACGAGCAGTACTTC
- TRBJ2-6 TRBV5-1 - 15 CASSPTASGANVLTF TGCGCCAGCAGCCCGACAGCCTCTGGGGCCAACGTCCTGACTTTC
- TRBJ2-5 TRBV9 - 13 CASSVGVAETQYF TGTGCCAGCAGCGTAGGGGTAGCCGAGACCCAGTACTTC
few TRBJ2-7 TRBV5-1 TRBD2 15 CASSLAGGLFYEQYF TGCGCCAGCAGCTTGGCGGGGGGGCTCTTCTACGAGCAGTACTTC
- TRBJ2-5 TRBV19 TRBD2 15 CASRGSGGRQETQYF TGTGCCAGTAGGGGTTCGGGGGGGCGGCAAGAGACCCAGTACTTC
- TRBJ1-3 TRBV4-1 - 15 CASSRRLTTGNTIYF TGCGCCAGCAGCCGACGGTTGACCACTGGAAACACCATATATTTT
few TRBJ1-1 TRBV9 TRBD1 12 CASRTGDSEAFF TGTGCCAGCAGAACCGGGGACAGTGAAGCTTTCTTT
few TRBJ1-2 TRBV9 - 14 CASKVGNVNYGYTF TGTGCCAGCAAAGTAGGCAACGTTAACTATGGCTACACCTTC
few TRBJ1-2 TRBV9 TRBD1 14 CASSVEGQIYGYTF TGTGCCAGCAGCGTGGAGGGACAGATCTATGGCTACACCTTC
few TRBJ2-1 TRBV11-3 TRBD2 17 CASSSGIAGGPNNEQFF TGTGCCAGCAGCTCCGGAATAGCGGGGGGGCCTAACAATGAGCAGTTCTTC
many TRBJ1-6 TRBV6-8 - 14 CASSAGPYNSPLHF TGTGCCAGCAGTGCGGGCCCCTATAATTCACCCCTCCACTTT
many TRBJ1-4 TRBV9 TRBD1 15 CASQGASTTNEKLFF TGTGCCAGCCAGGGGGCATCAACAACTAATGAAAAACTGTTTTTT
many TRBJ1-1 TRBV11-3 - 15 CASSWRRGQRTEAFF TGTGCCAGCAGCTGGCGGCGGGGCCAGAGGACTGAAGCTTTCTTT
few TRBJ1-4 TRBV11-3 TRBD1 14 CASSRTGTNEKLFF TGTGCCAGCAGCCGGACAGGGACTAATGAAAAACTGTTTTTT
- TRBJ2-7 TRBV25-1 TRBD1 15 CASSGQGKSFYEQYF TGTGCCAGCAGTGGACAGGGGAAGAGTTTCTACGAGCAGTACTTC
- TRBJ2-7 TRBV4-1 - 15 CASSQEGAIWDEQYF TGCGCCAGCAGCCAAGAAGGTGCAATATGGGACGAGCAGTACTTC
few TRBJ1-4 TRBV9 TRBD1 15 CASSRQGAANEKLFF TGTGCCAGCAGCCGACAGGGGGCAGCTAATGAAAAACTGTTTTTT
- TRBJ2-3 TRBV18 - 12 CASSPLPDTQYF TGTGCCAGCTCACCACTACCAGATACGCAGTATTTT
- TRBJ1-1 TRBV5-1 - 15 CASSLTGTVNTEAFF TGCGCCAGCAGCCTTACAGGGACTGTGAACACTGAAGCTTTCTTT
- TRBJ2-5 TRBV15 - 15 CATSRDSIGGETQYF TGTGCCACCAGCAGAGATTCGATAGGGGGAGAGACCCAGTACTTC
- TRBJ1-3 TRBV5-1 - 14 CASSLGAFGNTIYF TGCGCCAGCAGCTTGGGGGCTTTCGGAAACACCATATATTTT
many TRBJ1-1 TRBV11-3 TRBD1 14 CASSLSQTGALIYF TGTGCCAGCAGCCTTTCGCAGACAGGGGCCCTAATCTACTTT
- TRBJ2-1 TRBV6-8 - 14 CAITRGDSYNEQFF TGTGCCATCACCCGGGGTGACTCCTACAATGAGCAGTTCTTC
medium-sized TRBJ1-1 TRBV11-3 - 14 CASSLGLMNTEAFF TGTGCCAGCAGCCTGGGGCTGATGAACACTGAAGCTTTCTTT
few TRBJ1-5 TRBV30 - 14 CAWGGPGGNQPQHF TGTGCCTGGGGGGGTCCGGGTGGCAATCAGCCCCAGCATTTT
few TRBJ1-5 TRBV18 - 13 CASSPAPEQPQHF TGTGCCAGCTCACCAGCGCCGGAGCAGCCCCAGCATTTT
- TRBJ1-4 TRBV1 - 13 CASSQGRNEKLFF TGCGCCAGCAGCCAAGGCAGAAATGAAAAACTGTTTTTT
- TRBJ2-6 TRBV18 - 17 CASSPKGISSGANVLTF TGTGCCAGCTCACCAAAAGGGATCAGCTCTGGGGCCAACGTCCTGACTTTC
once TRBJ2-5 TRBV18 - 13 CASSPDSLETQYF TGTGCCAGCTCACCGGACAGTCTCGAGACCCAGTACTTC
many TRBJ1-5 TRBV6-8 TRBD1 14 CASSIGTGEKPQHF TGTGCCAGCAGTATAGGGACAGGGGAAAAGCCCCAGCATTTT
few TRBJ1-6 TRBV18 TRBD1 14 CASSPTGGESPLHF TGTGCCAGCTCACCGACAGGGGGCGAATCACCCCTCCACTTT
few TRBJ2-7 TRBV4-1 TRBD1 13 CASSRGTGNEQYF TGCGCCAGCAGCCGGGGGACAGGCAACGAGCAGTACTTC
many TRBJ2-2 TRBV11-3 TRBD1 15 CASSLGTANTGELFF TGTGCCAGCAGCCTGGGGACAGCGAACACCGGGGAGCTGTTTTTT
- TRBJ1-2 TRBV29-1 - 12 CSVDHEGYGYTF TGCAGCGTTGACCACGAGGGGTATGGCTACACCTTC
many TRBJ1-1 TRBV11-3 - 17 CASSRLGGWEMNTEAFF TGTGCCAGCAGCCGACTGGGTGGGTGGGAAATGAACACTGAAGCTTTCTTT